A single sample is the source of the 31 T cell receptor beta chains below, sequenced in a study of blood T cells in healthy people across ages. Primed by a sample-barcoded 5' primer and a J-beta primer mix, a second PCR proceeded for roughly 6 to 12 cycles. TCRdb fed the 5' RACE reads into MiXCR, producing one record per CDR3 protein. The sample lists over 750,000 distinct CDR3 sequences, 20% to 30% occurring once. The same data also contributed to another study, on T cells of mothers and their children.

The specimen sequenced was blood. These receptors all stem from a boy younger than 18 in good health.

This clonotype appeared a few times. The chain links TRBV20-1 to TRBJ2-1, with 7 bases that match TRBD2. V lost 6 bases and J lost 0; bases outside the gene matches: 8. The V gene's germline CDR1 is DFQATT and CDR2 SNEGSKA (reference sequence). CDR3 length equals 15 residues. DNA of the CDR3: TGCAGTGCCACGTCTAGCGGCCCCTCCTACAATGAGCAGTTCTTC. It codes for CSATSSGPSYNEQFF.

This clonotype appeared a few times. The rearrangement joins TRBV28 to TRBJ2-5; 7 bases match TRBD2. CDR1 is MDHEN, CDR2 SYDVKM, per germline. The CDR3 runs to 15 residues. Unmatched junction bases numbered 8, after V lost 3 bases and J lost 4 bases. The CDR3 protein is CASSFSGGSRETQYF. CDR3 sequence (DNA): TGTGCCAGCAGTTTTAGTGGCGGGAGCCGAGAGACCCAGTACTTC.

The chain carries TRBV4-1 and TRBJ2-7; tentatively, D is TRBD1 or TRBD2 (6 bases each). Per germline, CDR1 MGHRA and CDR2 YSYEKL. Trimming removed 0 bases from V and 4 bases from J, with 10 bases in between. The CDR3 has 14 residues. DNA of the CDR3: TGCGCCAGCAGCCAAGAACAGGGAGGATACGAGCAGTACTTC. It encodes CASSQEQGGYEQYF.

In DNA form, the CDR3 reads TGTGCCAGCAGCTCTCCTGCCGGGCCAGTGAGGTACTTC. This sequence encodes CASSSPAGPVRYF. The rearrangement joins TRBV11-2 to TRBJ2-7; D is undetermined. V shed 4 bases and J shed 12 bases, with 19 bases lying between them. This CDR3 has 13 residues. Germline V CDR1 and CDR2: SGHAT, FQNNGV.

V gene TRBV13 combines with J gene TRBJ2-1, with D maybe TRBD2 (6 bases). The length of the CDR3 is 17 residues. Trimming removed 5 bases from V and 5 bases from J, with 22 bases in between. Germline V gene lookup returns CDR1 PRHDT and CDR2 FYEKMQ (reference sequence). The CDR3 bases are TGTGCCAGCAGCCTAGCACCGGGACTCCTAACTAACAATGAGCAGTTCTTC. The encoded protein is CASSLAPGLLTNNEQFF.

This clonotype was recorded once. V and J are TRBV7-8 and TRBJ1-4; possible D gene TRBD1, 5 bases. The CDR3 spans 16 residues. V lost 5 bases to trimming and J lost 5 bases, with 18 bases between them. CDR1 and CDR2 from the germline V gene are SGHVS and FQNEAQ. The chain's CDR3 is CASSPTDFGGNEKLFF. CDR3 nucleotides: TGTGCCAGCAGCCCCACGGACTTTGGGGGAAATGAAAAACTGTTTTTT.

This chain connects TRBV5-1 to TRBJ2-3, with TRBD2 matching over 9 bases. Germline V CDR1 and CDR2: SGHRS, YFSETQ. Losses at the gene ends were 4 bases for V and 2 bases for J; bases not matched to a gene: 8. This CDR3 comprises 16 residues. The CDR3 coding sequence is TGCGCCAGCAGCGAATGGAGCGGGAGGACCACAGATACGCAGTATTTT. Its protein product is CASSEWSGRTTDTQYF.

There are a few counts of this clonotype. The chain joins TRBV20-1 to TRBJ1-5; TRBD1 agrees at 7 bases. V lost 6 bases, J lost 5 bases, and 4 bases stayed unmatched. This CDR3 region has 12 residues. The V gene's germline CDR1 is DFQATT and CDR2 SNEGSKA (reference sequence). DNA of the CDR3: TGCAGTGCGGTTACAGGGGATCAGCCCCAGCATTTT. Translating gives CSAVTGDQPQHF.

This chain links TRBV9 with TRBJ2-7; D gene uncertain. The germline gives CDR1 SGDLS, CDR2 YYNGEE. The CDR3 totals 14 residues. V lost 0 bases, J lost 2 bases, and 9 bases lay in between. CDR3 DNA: TGTGCCAGCAGCGTAGGGGCTGCCCCCTACGAGCAGTACTTC. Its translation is CASSVGAAPYEQYF.

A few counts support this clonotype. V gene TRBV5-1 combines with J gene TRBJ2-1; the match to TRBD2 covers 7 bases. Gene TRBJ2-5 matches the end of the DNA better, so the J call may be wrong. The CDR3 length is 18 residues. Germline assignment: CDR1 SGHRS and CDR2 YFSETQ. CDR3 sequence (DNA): TGCGCCAGCAGCTTGGAGTCTAGCGGCGGGGCGGGGCGAGAGACCCAGTACTTC. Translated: CASSLESSGGAGRETQYF.

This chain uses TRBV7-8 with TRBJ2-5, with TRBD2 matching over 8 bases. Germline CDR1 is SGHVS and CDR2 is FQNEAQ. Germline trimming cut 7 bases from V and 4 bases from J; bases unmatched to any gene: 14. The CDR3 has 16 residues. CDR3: CASTREGGWDSETQYF. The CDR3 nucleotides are TGTGCCAGCACCCGGGAGGGGGGATGGGATTCAGAGACCCAGTACTTC.

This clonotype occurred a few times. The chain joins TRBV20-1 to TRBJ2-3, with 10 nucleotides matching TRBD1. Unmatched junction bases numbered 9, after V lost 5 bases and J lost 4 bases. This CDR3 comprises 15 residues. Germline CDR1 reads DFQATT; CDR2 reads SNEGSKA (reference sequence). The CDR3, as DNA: TGCAGTGCTCTTCCGAGACAGGGGGCGGCAGATACGCAGTATTTT. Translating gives CSALPRQGAADTQYF.

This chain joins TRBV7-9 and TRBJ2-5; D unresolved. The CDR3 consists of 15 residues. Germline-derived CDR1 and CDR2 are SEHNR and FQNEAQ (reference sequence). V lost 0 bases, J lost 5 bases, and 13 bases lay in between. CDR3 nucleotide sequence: TGTGCCAGCAGCTTAGCGCTGGGTAGCAGTGAGACCCAGTACTTC. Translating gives CASSLALGSSETQYF.

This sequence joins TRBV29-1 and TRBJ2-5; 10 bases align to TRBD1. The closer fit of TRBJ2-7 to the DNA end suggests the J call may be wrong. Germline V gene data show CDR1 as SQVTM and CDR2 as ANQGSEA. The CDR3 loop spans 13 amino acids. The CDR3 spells CSVAGTGADEQYF. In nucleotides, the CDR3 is TGCAGCGTAGCCGGGACAGGGGCAGACGAGCAGTACTTC.

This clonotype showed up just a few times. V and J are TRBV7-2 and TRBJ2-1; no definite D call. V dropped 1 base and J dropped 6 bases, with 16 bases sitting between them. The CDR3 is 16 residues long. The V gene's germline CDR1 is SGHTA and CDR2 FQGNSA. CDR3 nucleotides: TGTGCCAGCAGCTTAGTAGGAGCGCCACCCTCCAATGAGCAGTTCTTC. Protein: CASSLVGAPPSNEQFF.

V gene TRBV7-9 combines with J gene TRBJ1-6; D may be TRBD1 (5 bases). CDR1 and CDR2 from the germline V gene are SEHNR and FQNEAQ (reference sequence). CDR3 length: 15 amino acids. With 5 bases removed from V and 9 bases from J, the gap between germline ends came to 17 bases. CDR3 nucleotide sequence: TGTGCCAGCAGCGCAGTTTGGGACCGACCTTCACCCCTCCACTTT. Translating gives CASSAVWDRPSPLHF.

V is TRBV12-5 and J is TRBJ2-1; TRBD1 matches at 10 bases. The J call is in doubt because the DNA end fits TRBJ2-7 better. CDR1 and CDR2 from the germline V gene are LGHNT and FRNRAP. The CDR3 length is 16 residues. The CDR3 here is CASGGDRGQLPYEQYF. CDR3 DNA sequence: TGTGCTAGTGGGGGGGACAGGGGCCAACTACCCTACGAGCAGTACTTC.

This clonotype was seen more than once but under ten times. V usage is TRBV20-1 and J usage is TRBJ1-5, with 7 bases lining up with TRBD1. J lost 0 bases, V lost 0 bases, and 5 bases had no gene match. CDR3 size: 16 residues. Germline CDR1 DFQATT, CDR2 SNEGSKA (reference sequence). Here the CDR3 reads CSARERQGFSNQPQHF. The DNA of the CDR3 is TGCAGTGCTAGAGAACGACAGGGATTTAGCAATCAGCCCCAGCATTTT.

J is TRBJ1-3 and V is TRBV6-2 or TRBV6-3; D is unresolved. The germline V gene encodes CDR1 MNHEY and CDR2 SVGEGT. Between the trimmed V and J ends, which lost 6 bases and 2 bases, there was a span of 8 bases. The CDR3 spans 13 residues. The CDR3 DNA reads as TGTGCCAGCAGAGGATCGGCTGGAAACACCATATATTTT. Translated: CASRGSAGNTIYF.

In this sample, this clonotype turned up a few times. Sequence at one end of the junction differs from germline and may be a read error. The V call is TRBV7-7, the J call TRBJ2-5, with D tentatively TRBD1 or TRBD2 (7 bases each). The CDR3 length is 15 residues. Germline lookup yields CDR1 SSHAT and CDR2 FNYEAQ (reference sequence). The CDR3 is CASSLGGGGLETQYF. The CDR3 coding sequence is TGTGCTAGCAGCTTAGGGGGCGGGGGACTGGAGACCCAGTACTTC.

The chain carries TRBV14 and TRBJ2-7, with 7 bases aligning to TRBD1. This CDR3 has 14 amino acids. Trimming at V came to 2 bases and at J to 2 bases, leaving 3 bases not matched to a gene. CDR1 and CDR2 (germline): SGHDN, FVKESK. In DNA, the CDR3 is TGTGCCAGCAGCCAAAGGACAGGCGCCTACGAGCAGTACTTC. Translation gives CASSQRTGAYEQYF.

The CDR3 DNA reads TGTGCCAGCAGCTTACTAGCGGGAGGGATATACAATGAGCAGTTCTTC. It specifies CASSLLAGGIYNEQFF. The chain employs TRBV7-3 and TRBJ2-1; TRBD2 agrees at 12 bases. The CDR3 is 16 residues long. V lost 2 bases, J lost 4 bases, and 3 bases stayed unmatched. From germline, CDR1 is SGHTA and CDR2 FQGTGA.

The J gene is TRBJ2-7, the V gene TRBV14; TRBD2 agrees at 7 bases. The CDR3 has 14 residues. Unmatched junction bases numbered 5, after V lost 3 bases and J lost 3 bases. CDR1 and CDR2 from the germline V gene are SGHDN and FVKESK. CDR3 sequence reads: CASSHERGVYEQYF. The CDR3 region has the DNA TGTGCCAGCAGCCATGAGCGGGGAGTCTACGAGCAGTACTTC.

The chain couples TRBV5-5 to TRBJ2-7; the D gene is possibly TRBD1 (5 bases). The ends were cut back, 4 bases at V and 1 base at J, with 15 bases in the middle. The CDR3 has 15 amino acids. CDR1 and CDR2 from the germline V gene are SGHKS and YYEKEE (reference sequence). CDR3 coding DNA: TGTGCCAGCAGCATAGCTCCAGGGCCTTCCTACGAGCAGTACTTC. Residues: CASSIAPGPSYEQYF.

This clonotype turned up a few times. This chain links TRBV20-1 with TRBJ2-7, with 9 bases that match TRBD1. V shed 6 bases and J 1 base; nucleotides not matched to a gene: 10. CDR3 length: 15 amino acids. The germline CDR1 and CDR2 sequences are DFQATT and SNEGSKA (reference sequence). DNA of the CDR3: TGCAGTGCCCGGGCCCCGGGACAGGGTTCCTACGAGCAGTACTTC. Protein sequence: CSARAPGQGSYEQYF.

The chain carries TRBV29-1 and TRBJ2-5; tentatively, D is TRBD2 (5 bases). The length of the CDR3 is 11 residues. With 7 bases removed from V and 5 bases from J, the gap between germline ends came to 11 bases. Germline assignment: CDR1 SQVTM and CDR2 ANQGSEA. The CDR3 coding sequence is TGCAGCGCAACCTCGGGGGAGACCCAGTACTTC. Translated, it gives CSATSGETQYF.

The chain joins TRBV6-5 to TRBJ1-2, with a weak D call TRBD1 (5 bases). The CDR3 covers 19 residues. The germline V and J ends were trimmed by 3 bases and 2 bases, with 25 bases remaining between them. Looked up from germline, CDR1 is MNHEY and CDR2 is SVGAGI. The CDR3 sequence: CASSYGSGPPYDKNYGYTF. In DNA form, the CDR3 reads TGTGCCAGCAGTTATGGATCGGGGCCTCCTTACGACAAGAACTATGGCTACACCTTC.

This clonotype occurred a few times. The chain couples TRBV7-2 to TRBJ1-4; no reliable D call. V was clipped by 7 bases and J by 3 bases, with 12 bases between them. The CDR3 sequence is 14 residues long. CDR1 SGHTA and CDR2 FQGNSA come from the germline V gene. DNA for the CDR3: TGTGCCAGCAAAGGCGCAGTTTCTAATGAAAAACTGTTTTTT. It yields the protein CASKGAVSNEKLFF.

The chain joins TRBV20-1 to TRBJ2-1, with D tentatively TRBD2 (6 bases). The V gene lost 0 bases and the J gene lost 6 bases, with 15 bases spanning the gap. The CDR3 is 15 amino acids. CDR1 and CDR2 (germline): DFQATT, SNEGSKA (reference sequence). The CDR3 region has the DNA TGCAGTGCTAGAGATCGTGTCGGCGGGATCAATGAGCAGTTCTTC. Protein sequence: CSARDRVGGINEQFF.

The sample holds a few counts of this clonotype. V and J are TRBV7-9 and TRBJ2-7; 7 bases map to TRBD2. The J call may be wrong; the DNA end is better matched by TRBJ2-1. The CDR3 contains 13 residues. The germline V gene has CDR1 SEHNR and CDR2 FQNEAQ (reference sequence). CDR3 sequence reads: CAREAGTYNEQFF. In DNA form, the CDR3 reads TGTGCCAGGGAAGCGGGGACTTACAATGAGCAGTTCTTC.

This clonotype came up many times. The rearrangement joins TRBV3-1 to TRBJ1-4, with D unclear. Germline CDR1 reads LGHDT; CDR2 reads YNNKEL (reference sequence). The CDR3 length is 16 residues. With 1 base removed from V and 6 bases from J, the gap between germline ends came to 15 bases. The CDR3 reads CASSQAVGRLDEKLFF. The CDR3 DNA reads TGTGCCAGCAGCCAAGCGGTCGGCAGGCTCGATGAAAAACTGTTTTTT.